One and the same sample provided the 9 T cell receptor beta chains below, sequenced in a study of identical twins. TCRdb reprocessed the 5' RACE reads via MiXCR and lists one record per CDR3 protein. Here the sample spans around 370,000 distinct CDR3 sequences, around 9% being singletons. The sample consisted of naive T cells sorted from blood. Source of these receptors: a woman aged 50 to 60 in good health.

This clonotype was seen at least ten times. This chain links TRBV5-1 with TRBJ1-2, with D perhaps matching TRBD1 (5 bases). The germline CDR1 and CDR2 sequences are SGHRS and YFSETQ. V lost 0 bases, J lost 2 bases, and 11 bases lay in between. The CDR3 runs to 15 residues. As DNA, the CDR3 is TGCGCCAGCAGCTTGGGGACTGGACAAAACTATGGCTACACCTTC. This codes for CASSLGTGQNYGYTF.

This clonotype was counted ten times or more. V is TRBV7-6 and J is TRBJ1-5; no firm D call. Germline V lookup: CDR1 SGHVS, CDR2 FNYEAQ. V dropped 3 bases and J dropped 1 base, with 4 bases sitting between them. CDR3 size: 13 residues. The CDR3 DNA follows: TGTGCCAGCAGCTTCGAAAGCAATCAGCCCCAGCATTTT. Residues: CASSFESNQPQHF. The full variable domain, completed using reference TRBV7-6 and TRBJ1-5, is GAGVSQSPRYKVTKRGQDVALRCDPISGHVSLYWYRQALGQGPEFLTYFNYEAQQDKSGLPNDRFSAERPEGSISTLTIQRTEQRDSAMYRCASSFESNQPQHFGDGTRLSIL.

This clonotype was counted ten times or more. The chain's CDR3 is CASSLRFQDEQFF. DNA of the CDR3: TGTGCCAGCAGCTTAAGGTTCCAAGATGAGCAGTTCTTC. This chain connects TRBV7-9 to TRBJ2-1, with unresolved D. This CDR3 comprises 13 residues. Germline V gene lookup returns CDR1 SEHNR and CDR2 FQNEAQ (reference sequence). Trimming took 2 bases from V and 8 from J, leaving 10 bases between them.

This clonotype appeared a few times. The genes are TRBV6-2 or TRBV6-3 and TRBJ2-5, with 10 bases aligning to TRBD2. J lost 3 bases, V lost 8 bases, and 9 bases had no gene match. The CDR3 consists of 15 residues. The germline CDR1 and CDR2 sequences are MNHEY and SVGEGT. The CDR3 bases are TGTGCCAGCGATATTAGCGGGAGGCCCGAAGAGACCCAGTACTTC. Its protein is CASDISGRPEETQYF.

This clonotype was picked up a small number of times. The CDR3 DNA reads as TGTGCCAGCTCACCACCGACAGGGACCTACGAGCAGTACTTC. Its translation: CASSPPTGTYEQYF. The chain links TRBV18 to TRBJ2-7, with 7 bases matching TRBD1. CDR3 length equals 14 residues. Losses at the gene ends were 0 bases for V and 2 bases for J; bases not matched to a gene: 1. Germline assignment: CDR1 KGHSH and CDR2 LQKENI.

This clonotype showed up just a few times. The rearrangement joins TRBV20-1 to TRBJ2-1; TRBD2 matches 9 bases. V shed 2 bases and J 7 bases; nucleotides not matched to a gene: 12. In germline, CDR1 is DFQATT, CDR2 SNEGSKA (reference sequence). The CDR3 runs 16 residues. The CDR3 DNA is TGCAGTGCTAGAAAATCCGAGATCGGACTAGCGAATGAGCAGTTCTTC. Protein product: CSARKSEIGLANEQFF.

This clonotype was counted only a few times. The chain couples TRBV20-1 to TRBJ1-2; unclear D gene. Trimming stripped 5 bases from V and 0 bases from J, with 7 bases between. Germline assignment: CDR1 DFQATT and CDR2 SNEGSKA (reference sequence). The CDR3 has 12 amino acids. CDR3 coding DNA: TGCAGTGCTTCACAACCTAACTATGGCTACACCTTC. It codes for CSASQPNYGYTF.

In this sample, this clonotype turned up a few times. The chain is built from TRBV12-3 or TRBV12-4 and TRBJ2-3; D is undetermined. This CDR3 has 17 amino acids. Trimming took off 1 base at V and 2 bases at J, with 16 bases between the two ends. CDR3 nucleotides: TGTGCCAGCAGTTTAGTTCTCACCCAACGGCCCACAGATACGCAGTATTTT. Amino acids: CASSLVLTQRPTDTQYF.

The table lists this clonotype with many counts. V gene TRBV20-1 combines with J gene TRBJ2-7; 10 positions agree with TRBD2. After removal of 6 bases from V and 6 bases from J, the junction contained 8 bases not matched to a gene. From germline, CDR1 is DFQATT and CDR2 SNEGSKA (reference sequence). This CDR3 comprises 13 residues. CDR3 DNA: TGCAGTGCAATGAGACTAGCGGGCGGCGAGCAGTACTTC. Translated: CSAMRLAGGEQYF.